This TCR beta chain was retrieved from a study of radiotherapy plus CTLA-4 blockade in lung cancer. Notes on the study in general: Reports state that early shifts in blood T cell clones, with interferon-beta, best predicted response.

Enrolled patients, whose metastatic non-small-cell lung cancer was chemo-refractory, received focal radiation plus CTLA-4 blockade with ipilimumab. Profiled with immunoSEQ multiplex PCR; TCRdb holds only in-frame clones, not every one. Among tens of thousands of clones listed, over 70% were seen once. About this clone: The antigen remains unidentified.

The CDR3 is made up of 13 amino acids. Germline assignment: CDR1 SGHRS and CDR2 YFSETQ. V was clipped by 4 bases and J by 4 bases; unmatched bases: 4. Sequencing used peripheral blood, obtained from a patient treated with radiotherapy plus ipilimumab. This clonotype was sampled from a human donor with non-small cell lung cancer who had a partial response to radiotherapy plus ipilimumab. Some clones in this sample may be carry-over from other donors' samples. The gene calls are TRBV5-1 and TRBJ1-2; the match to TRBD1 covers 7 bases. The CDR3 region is CASSTRQGYGYTF. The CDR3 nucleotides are TGCGCCAGCAGCACCCGACAGGGCTATGGCTACACCTTC. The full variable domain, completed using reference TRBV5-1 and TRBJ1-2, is KAGVTQTPRYLIKTRGQQVTLSCSPISGHRSVSWYQQTPGQGLQFLFEYFSETQRNKGNFPGRFSGRQFSNSRSEMNVSTLELGDSALYLCASSTRQGYGYTFGSGTRLTVV.